This TCR beta chain was sequenced for a study of blood T cells in healthy people across ages. Study outcomes and limitations: One million T cells yielded diversity estimates that were considered underestimates. Age showed a roughly linear inverse relationship with TCR beta diversity per million T cells.

This clonotype was observed a few times. Its antigen is still unknown. Donors were systemically healthy Caucasian individuals from Russia aged roughly 6 to 100 years. Through a sample-barcoded 5' primer and a J-beta primer mix, a second PCR was run for roughly 6 to 11 cycles. MiXCR was run by TCRdb on the 5' RACE reads, yielding one entry per CDR3 protein. The repertoire consists of around 990,000 distinct CDR3 sequences, with about 23% occurring once and the leading ten covering approximately 0.7%. The CDR3 length is 15 residues. The germline gives CDR1 SEHNR, CDR2 FQNEAQ (reference sequence). Trimming took off 5 bases at V and 6 bases at J, with 17 bases between the two ends. The same data also went into a second study, on T cells of mothers and their children.

The chain recombines TRBV7-9 with TRBJ2-1; perhaps TRBD2 as D (6 bases). The sample consisted of blood. This TCR was recovered from a girl aged 2 to 10 in good health. CDR3 sequence: CASSPYSSEGNEQFF. DNA for the CDR3: TGTGCCAGCAGCCCCTACTCTAGCGAAGGCAATGAGCAGTTCTTC.